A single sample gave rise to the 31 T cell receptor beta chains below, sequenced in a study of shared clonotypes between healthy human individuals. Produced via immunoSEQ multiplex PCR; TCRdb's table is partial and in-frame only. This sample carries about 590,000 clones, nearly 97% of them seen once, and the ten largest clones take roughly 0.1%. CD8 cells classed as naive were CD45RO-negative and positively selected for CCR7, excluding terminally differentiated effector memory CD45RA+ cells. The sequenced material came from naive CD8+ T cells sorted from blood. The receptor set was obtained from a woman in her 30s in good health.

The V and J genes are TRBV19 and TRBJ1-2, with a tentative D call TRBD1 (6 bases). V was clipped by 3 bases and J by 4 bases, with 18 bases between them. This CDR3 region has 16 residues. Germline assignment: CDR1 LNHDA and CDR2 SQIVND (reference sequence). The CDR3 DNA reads TGTGCCAGTAGTATTCTGAGTGGGGGGCTTGCCTATGGCTACACCTTC. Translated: CASSILSGGLAYGYTF.

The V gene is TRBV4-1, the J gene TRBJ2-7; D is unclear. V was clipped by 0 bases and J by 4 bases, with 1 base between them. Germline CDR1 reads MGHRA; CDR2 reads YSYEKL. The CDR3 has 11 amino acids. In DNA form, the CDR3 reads TGCGCCAGCAGCCAAGAGTACGAGCAGTACTTC. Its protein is CASSQEYEQYF.

CDR3 region: CASSQRQDTYEQYF. The DNA of the CDR3 is TGTGCCAGCAGCCAACGGCAGGACACCTACGAGCAGTACTTC. This chain connects TRBV7-6 to TRBJ2-7, with D possibly matching TRBD1 (5 bases). Trimming left V 5 bases short and J 2 bases short, with 13 bases between. Germline values: CDR1 SGHVS, CDR2 FNYEAQ. There are 14 residues in the CDR3.

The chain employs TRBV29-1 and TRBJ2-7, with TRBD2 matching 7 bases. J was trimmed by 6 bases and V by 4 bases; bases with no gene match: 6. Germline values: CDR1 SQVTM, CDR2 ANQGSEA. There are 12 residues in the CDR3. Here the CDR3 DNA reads TGCAGCGTTGGCGAGGGAGGGAGCGAGCAGTACTTC. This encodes CSVGEGGSEQYF.

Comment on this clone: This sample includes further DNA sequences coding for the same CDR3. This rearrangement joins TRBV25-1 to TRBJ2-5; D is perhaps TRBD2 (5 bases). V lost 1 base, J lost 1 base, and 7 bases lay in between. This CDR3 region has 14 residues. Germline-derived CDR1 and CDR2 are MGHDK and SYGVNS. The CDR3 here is CASSELGLQETQYF. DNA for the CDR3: TGTGCCAGCAGTGAATTAGGACTCCAAGAGACCCAGTACTTC. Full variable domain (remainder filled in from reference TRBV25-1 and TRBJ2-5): EADIYQTPRYLVIGTGKKITLECSQTMGHDKMYWYQQDPGMELHLIHYSYGVNSTEKGDLSSESTVSRIRTEHFPLTLESARPSHTSQYLCASSELGLQETQYFGPGTRLLVL.

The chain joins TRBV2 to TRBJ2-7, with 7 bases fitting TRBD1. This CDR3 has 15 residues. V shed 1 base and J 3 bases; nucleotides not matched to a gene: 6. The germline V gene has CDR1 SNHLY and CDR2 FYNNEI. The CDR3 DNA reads TGTGCCAGCAGTGAAGGTCCGGGACAGAGCTACGAGCAGTACTTC. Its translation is CASSEGPGQSYEQYF.

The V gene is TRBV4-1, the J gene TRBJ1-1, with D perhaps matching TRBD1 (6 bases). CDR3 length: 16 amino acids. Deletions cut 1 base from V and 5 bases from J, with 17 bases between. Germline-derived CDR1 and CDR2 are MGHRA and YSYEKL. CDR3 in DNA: TGCGCCAGCAGCCAAGTCAAACAGGGAGGGGGGACTGAAGCTTTCTTT. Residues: CASSQVKQGGGTEAFF.

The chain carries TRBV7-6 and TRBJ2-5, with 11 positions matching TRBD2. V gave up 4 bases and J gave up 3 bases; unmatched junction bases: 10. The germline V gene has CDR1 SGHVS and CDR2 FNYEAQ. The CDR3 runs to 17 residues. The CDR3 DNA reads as TGTGCCAGCAGCTCGGGGACTAGCGGAGGACTGAAAGAGACCCAGTACTTC. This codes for CASSSGTSGGLKETQYF. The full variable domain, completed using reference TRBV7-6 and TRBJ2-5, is GAGVSQSPRYKVTKRGQDVALRCDPISGHVSLYWYRQALGQGPEFLTYFNYEAQQDKSGLPNDRFSAERPEGSISTLTIQRTEQRDSAMYRCASSSGTSGGLKETQYFGPGTRLLVL.

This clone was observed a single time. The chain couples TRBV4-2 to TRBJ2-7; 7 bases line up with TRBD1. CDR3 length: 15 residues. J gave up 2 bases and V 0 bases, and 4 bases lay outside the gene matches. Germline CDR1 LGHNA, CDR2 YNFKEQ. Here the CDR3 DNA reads TGTGCCAGCAGCCAAGAGACAGGGTTTCCCTACGAGCAGTACTTC. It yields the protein CASSQETGFPYEQYF.

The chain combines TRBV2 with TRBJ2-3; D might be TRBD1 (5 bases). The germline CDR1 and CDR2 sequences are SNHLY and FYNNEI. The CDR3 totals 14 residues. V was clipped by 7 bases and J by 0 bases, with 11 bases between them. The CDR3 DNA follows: TGTGCCAGCACGGACACCTCTAGCACAGATACGCAGTATTTT. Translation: CASTDTSSTDTQYF.

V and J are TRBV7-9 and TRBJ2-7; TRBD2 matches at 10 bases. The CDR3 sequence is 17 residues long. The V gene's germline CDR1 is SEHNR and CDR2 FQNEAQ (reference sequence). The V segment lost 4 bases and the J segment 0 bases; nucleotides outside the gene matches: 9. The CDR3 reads CASSSPRLAGASYEQYF. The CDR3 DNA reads TGTGCCAGCAGCTCCCCCCGGCTAGCGGGGGCCTCCTACGAGCAGTACTTC.

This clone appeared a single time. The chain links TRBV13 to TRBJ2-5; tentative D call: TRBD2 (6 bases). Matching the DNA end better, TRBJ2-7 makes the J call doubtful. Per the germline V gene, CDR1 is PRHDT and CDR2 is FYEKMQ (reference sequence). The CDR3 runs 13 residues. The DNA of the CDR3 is TGTGCCAGCCTTTCGGCGGGACGCTACGAGCAGTACTTC. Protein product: CASLSAGRYEQYF.

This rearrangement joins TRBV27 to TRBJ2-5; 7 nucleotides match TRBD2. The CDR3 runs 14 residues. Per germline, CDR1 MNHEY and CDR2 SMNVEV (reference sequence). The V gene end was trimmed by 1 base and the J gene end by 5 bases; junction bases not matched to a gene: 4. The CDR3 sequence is CASSLWAGAETQYF. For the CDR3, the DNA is TGTGCCAGCAGTTTATGGGCGGGAGCTGAGACCCAGTACTTC.

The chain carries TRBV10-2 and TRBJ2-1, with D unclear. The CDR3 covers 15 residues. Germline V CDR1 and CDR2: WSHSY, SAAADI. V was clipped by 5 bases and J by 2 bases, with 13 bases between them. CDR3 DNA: TGCGCCAGCAGTCCAAGTTGGACCACCTACAATGAGCAGTTCTTC. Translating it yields CASSPSWTTYNEQFF.

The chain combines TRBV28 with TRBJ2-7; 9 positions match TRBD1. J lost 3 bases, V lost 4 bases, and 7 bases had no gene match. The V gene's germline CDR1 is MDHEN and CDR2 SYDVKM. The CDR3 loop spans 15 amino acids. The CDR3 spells CASSYPRGQGYEQYF. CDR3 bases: TGTGCCAGCAGTTACCCGAGGGGACAGGGCTACGAGCAGTACTTC.

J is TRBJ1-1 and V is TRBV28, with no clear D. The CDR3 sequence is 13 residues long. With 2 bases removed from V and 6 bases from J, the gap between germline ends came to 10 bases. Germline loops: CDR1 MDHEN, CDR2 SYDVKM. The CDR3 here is CASSLNVGSEAFF. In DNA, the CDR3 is TGTGCCAGCAGTTTAAACGTCGGGTCTGAAGCTTTCTTT.

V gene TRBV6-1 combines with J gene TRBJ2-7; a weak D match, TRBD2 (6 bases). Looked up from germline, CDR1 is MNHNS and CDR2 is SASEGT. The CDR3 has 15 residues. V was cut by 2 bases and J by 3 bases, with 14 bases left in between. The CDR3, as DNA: TGTGCCAGCAGTGAACCACTGGGGGGAGTCTACGAGCAGTACTTC. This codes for CASSEPLGGVYEQYF.

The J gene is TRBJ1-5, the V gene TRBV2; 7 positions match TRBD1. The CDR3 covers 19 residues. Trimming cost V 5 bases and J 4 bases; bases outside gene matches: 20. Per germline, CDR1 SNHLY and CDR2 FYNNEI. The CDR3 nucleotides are TGTGCCAGCAGTACCGACAGGGACAAGCTCCCCCACCGGAATCAGCCCCAGCATTTT. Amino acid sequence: CASSTDRDKLPHRNQPQHF.

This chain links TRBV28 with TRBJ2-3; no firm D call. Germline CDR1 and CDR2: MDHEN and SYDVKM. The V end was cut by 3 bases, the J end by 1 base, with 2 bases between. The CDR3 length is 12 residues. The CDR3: CASSLGTDTQYF. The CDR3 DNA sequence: TGTGCCAGCAGTTTGGGCACAGATACGCAGTATTTT.

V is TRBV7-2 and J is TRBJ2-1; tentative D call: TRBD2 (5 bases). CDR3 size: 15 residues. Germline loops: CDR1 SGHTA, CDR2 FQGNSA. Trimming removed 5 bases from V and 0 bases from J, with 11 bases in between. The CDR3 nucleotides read TGTGCCAGCAGCCCGGACTGGAGCTCCTACAATGAGCAGTTCTTC. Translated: CASSPDWSSYNEQFF.

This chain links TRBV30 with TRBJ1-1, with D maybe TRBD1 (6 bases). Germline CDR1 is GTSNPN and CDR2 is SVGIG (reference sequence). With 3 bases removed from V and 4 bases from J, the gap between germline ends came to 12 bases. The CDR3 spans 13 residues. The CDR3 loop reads CAWSRGRGTEAFF. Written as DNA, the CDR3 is TGTGCCTGGAGCAGGGGTAGGGGCACTGAAGCTTTCTTT.

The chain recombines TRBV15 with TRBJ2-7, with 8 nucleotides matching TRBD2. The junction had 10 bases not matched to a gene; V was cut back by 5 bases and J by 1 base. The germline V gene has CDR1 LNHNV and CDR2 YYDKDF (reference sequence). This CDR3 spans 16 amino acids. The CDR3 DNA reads TGTGCCACCAGCCCAAGGGGATTAGCGGGATCCTACGAGCAGTACTTC. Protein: CATSPRGLAGSYEQYF. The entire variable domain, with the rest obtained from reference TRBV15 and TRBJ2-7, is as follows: DAMVIQNPRYQVTQFGKPVTLSCSQTLNHNVMYWYQQKSSQAPKLLFHYYDKDFNNEADTPDNFQSRRPNTSFCFLDIRSPGLGDTAMYLCATSPRGLAGSYEQYFGPGTRLTVT.

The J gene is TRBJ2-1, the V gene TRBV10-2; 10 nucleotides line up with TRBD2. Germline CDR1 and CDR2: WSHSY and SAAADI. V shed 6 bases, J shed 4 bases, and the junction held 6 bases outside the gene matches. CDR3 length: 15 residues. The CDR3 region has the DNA TGCGCCAGCAGCCTCGGGACTAGCGCGTACAATGAGCAGTTCTTC. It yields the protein CASSLGTSAYNEQFF.

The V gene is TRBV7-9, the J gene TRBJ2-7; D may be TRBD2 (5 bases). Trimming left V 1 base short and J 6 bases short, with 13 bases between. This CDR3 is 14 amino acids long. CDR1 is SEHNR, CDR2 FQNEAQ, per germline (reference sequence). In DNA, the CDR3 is TGTGCCAGCAGCTTAGGTGCTAGCAACGGCGAGCAGTACTTC. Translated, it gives CASSLGASNGEQYF.

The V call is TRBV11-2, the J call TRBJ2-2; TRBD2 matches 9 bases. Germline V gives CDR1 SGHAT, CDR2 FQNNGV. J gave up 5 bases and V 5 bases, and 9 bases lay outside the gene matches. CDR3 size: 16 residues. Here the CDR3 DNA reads TGTGCCAGCAGCCTGACGAGGCTAGCGGGAACCGGGGAGCTGTTTTTT. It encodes CASSLTRLAGTGELFF.

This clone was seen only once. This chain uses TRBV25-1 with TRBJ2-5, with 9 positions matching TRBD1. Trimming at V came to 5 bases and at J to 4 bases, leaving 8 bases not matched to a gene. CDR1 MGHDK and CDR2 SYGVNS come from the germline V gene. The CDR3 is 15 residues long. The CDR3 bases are TGTGCCAGCAGTCCGAAGACAGGGGGAGTAGAGACCCAGTACTTC. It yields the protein CASSPKTGGVETQYF.

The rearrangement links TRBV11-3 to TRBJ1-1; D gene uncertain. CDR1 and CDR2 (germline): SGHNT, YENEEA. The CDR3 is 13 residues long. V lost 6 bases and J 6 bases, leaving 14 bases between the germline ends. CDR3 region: CASSPDERAEAFF. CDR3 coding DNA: TGTGCCAGCAGTCCGGACGAGAGGGCTGAAGCTTTCTTT.

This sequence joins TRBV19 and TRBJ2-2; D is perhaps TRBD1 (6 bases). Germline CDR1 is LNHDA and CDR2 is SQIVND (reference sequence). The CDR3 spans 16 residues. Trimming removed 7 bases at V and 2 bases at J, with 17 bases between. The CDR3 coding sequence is TGTGCCAGTAAAGACGGGACACCAACCAACACCGGGGAGCTGTTTTTT. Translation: CASKDGTPTNTGELFF. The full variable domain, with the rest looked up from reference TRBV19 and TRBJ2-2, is DGGITQSPKYLFRKEGQNVTLSCEQNLNHDAMYWYRQDPGQGLRLIYYSQIVNDFQKGDIAEGYSVSREKKESFPLTVTSAQKNPTAFYLCASKDGTPTNTGELFFGEGSRLTVL.

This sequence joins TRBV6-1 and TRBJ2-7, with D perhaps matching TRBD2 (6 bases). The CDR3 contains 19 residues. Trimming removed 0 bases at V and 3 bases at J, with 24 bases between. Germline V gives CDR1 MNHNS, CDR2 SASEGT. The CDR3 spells CASSEASGLTFPVGYEQYF. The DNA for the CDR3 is TGTGCCAGCAGTGAAGCTTCGGGACTGACGTTCCCCGTTGGCTACGAGCAGTACTTC.

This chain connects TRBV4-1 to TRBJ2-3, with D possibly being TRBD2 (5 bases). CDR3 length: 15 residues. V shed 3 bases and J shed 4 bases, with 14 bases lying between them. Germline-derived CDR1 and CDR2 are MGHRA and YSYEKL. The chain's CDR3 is CASSQVRRGADTQYF. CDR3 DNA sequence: TGCGCCAGCAGCCAGGTCCGTCGGGGAGCAGATACGCAGTATTTT.

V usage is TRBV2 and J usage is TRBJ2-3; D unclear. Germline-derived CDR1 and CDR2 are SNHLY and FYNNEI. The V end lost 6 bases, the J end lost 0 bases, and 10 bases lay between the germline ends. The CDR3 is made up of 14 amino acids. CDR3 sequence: CASSLTTSTDTQYF. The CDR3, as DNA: TGTGCCAGCAGCCTAACCACGAGCACAGATACGCAGTATTTT.